A single sample gave rise to the 26 T cell receptor beta chains below, sequenced in a study of T-cell reconstitution after alpha-beta-depleted transplantation in children. Researchers prepared the TCRbeta library using unique molecular identifiers, the study reports. Via MiXCR, TCRdb re-called the PCR reads, giving one row per CDR3 protein. This sample has about 830,000 distinct CDR3 sequences, with 16% found just once. The sample consisted of PBMCs, mostly from graft donor cells, taken 360 days after TCRalphabeta/CD19-depleted stem cell transplant. The source is a male patient younger than 18 who had a stem cell transplant for acute lymphoblastic leukemia, so the T cells may come from the graft donor.

This clonotype occurred a few times. This chain connects TRBV5-1 to TRBJ2-1; TRBD2 aligns across 9 bases. Germline V gives CDR1 SGHRS, CDR2 YFSETQ. Trimming at V came to 2 bases and at J to 6 bases, leaving 3 bases not matched to a gene. This CDR3 spans 14 amino acids. Here the CDR3 reads CASSLLAGPNEQFF. DNA of the CDR3: TGCGCCAGCAGCTTACTAGCGGGCCCCAATGAGCAGTTCTTC.

This clonotype was counted many times. V gene TRBV5-1 combines with J gene TRBJ1-1; perhaps TRBD1 as D (6 bases). CDR1 and CDR2 from the germline V gene are SGHRS and YFSETQ. This CDR3 has 14 residues. Trimming cost V 6 bases and J 1 base, with 13 bases left between them. This CDR3 is CASNPQQGNTEAFF. As DNA, the CDR3 is TGCGCCAGCAACCCACAACAGGGGAACACTGAAGCTTTCTTT.

In its sample, this clonotype was seen a few times. This chain links TRBV4-2 with TRBJ1-1; D possibly corresponds to TRBD1 (5 bases). The V and J ends lost 0 bases and 10 bases respectively, with 12 bases between them. The CDR3 length is 13 residues. Germline-derived CDR1 and CDR2 are LGHNA and YNFKEQ. Here the CDR3 reads CASSQERWGGAFF. The CDR3 DNA reads TGTGCCAGCAGCCAAGAACGTTGGGGGGGAGCTTTCTTT.

This clonotype has just a few counts. The chain has TRBV12-3 or TRBV12-4 and TRBJ2-2; TRBD1 agrees at 7 bases. V was pared by 2 bases and J by 6 bases, with 9 bases of the junction left unmatched. The CDR3 contains 16 residues. CDR3 amino acids: CASSLIARQGAGELFF. The CDR3 DNA follows: TGTGCCAGCAGTTTAATAGCGCGGCAGGGGGCCGGGGAGCTGTTTTTT.

This clonotype was seen a few times. V and J are TRBV5-1 and TRBJ2-3; 7 bases fit TRBD2. The CDR3 runs 16 residues. V lost 3 bases and J lost 1; bases outside the gene matches: 8. CDR1 is SGHRS and CDR2 is YFSETQ in the germline V gene. The DNA for the CDR3 is TGCGCCAGCAGCTCTTCAGCGGGAACGGGCACAGATACGCAGTATTTT. This encodes CASSSSAGTGTDTQYF.

There are a few counts of this clonotype. V and J are TRBV12-3 or TRBV12-4 and TRBJ2-1, with 7 nucleotides matching TRBD2. Trimming removed 3 bases from V and 15 bases from J; junction bases left unmatched: 8. The CDR3 consists of 12 residues. Here the CDR3 reads CASSLMQREPFF. The CDR3 bases are TGTGCCAGCAGTTTGATGCAGCGGGAACCGTTCTTC.

This clonotype has at least ten counts. The chain carries TRBV3-1 and TRBJ2-1, with TRBD2 as a possible D gene (6 bases). The V and J ends lost 0 bases and 10 bases respectively, with 7 bases between them. Per the germline V gene, CDR1 is LGHDT and CDR2 is YNNKEL (reference sequence). The CDR3 is made up of 12 amino acids. The CDR3 loop is CASSQDGGEQFF. The CDR3 DNA is TGTGCCAGCAGCCAAGATGGGGGGGAGCAGTTCTTC.

This clonotype was seen a handful of times. The genes are TRBV7-2 and TRBJ2-7, with a tentative D call TRBD1 (6 bases). CDR3 length: 13 amino acids. Looked up from germline, CDR1 is SGHTA and CDR2 is FQGNSA. The V end was cut by 11 bases, the J end by 0 bases, with 14 bases between. This chain's CDR3 is CASVGDTSYEQYF. The CDR3 DNA sequence: TGTGCCTCAGTCGGGGACACCTCCTACGAGCAGTACTTC.

The rearrangement links TRBV12-3 or TRBV12-4 to TRBJ1-1; possible D gene TRBD1, 6 bases. V was shortened by 7 bases and J by 0 bases, with 18 bases between the two germline ends. The CDR3 is made up of 16 amino acids. The CDR3 is CASTPSGGRMNTEAFF. As DNA, the CDR3 is TGTGCCAGCACCCCCTCGGGGGGGCGAATGAACACTGAAGCTTTCTTT.

This clonotype was observed a handful of times. The rearrangement joins TRBV4-1 to TRBJ2-3; 7 nucleotides align to TRBD2. Germline values: CDR1 MGHRA, CDR2 YSYEKL. V was pared by 5 bases and J by 3 bases, with 5 bases of the junction left unmatched. This CDR3 contains 14 residues. The CDR3 DNA is TGCGCCAGCAGCAAAGGGACTATTACAGATACGCAGTATTTT. This codes for CASSKGTITDTQYF.

The V call is TRBV5-6, the J call TRBJ2-5; 7 nucleotides align to TRBD2. Germline V gene lookup returns CDR1 SGHDT and CDR2 YYEEEE. J lost 2 bases, V lost 1 base, and 11 bases had no gene match. The CDR3 consists of 17 residues. This CDR3 reads CASSLFFGGSLQETQYF. CDR3 nucleotides: TGTGCCAGCAGCTTGTTCTTTGGCGGGAGTTTACAAGAGACCCAGTACTTC.

This clonotype was recorded once. The rearrangement links TRBV6-1 to TRBJ2-1, with 7 bases matching TRBD1. V gave up 6 bases and J gave up 12 bases; unmatched junction bases: 11. Per germline, CDR1 MNHNS and CDR2 SASEGT. The CDR3 length is 13 residues. The chain's CDR3 is CASRDPQGFVQFF. The CDR3 DNA sequence: TGTGCCAGCAGGGACCCACAGGGGTTCGTGCAGTTCTTC.

The genes are TRBV12-3 or TRBV12-4 and TRBJ2-7; D may correspond to TRBD1 or TRBD2 (6 bases each). The CDR3 sequence is 12 residues long. Trimming took 8 bases from V and 1 from J, leaving 9 bases between them. The CDR3 region has the DNA TGTGCCAGCCGGGGGCAGTCCTACGAGCAGTACTTC. The encoded protein is CASRGQSYEQYF.

This clonotype was seen a few times. V is TRBV4-1 and J is TRBJ2-1; TRBD2 aligns across 12 bases. V lost 4 bases to trimming and J lost 2 bases; unmatched junction nucleotides: 9. Germline CDR1 MGHRA, CDR2 YSYEKL. The CDR3 contains 18 residues. CDR3 in DNA: TGCGCCAGCAGCCCCCCGGGACTAGCGGGCAGCACCTACAATGAGCAGTTCTTC. As protein: CASSPPGLAGSTYNEQFF.

This clonotype was seen a few times. This rearrangement joins TRBV28 to TRBJ2-1; D not resolved. The germline gives CDR1 MDHEN, CDR2 SYDVKM. With 6 bases removed from V and 9 bases from J, the gap between germline ends came to 12 bases. The CDR3 is 12 residues long. CDR3 in amino acids: CASSPLGSEQFF. CDR3 sequence (DNA): TGTGCCAGCAGCCCCCTAGGGTCTGAGCAGTTCTTC.

The CDR3 spells CASSDGPSPYNEQFF. CDR3 in DNA: TGTGCCAGCAGCGACGGACCATCTCCCTACAATGAGCAGTTCTTC. This chain uses TRBV11-2 with TRBJ2-1; D uncertain. The V end lost 5 bases, the J end lost 2 bases, and 13 bases lay between the germline ends. CDR3 length: 15 residues. The V gene's germline CDR1 is SGHAT and CDR2 FQNNGV.

The table lists this clonotype with a few counts. The V and J genes are TRBV27 and TRBJ1-2; D is uncertain. Germline loops: CDR1 MNHEY, CDR2 SMNVEV (reference sequence). The CDR3 covers 14 residues. Trimming removed 3 bases at V and 4 bases at J, with 12 bases between. The CDR3 here is CASSFQGSSYGYTF. The CDR3, as DNA: TGTGCCAGCAGTTTTCAAGGAAGTAGCTATGGCTACACCTTC.

This clonotype was picked up a small number of times. The gene calls are TRBV20-1 and TRBJ1-5; TRBD1 is a possible D gene (6 bases). The ends were cut back, 2 bases at V and 1 base at J, with 12 bases in the middle. The CDR3 loop spans 15 amino acids. CDR1 DFQATT and CDR2 SNEGSKA come from the germline V gene (reference sequence). CDR3 DNA: TGCAGTGCTAGACTCACAGGGTGGAGCAATCAGCCCCAGCATTTT. Its protein is CSARLTGWSNQPQHF.

A few counts support this clonotype. CDR3 DNA: TGTGCCAGCAGCCTGACAGGGGTAGGAGGGAACATTCAGTACTTC. Translation gives CASSLTGVGGNIQYF. This sequence joins TRBV2 and TRBJ2-4; 8 bases are a match to TRBD1. The CDR3 is 15 residues long. The V segment lost 6 bases and the J segment 7 bases; nucleotides outside the gene matches: 11. Germline V lookup: CDR1 SNHLY, CDR2 FYNNEI.

V is TRBV5-1 and J is TRBJ2-1, with 8 bases aligning to TRBD1. Germline loops: CDR1 SGHRS, CDR2 YFSETQ. Trimming cost V 3 bases and J 5 bases; bases outside gene matches: 13. The CDR3 totals 17 residues. This CDR3 is CASSSSGQGPPNNEQFF. CDR3 nucleotides: TGCGCCAGCAGCTCCTCCGGACAGGGTCCCCCAAACAATGAGCAGTTCTTC.

In this sample, this clonotype turned up a few times. The rearrangement joins TRBV7-9 to TRBJ1-4; possibly TRBD1 for D (6 bases). The CDR3 length is 14 residues. CDR1 and CDR2 from the germline V gene are SEHNR and FQNEAQ (reference sequence). V was pared by 5 bases and J by 7 bases, with 14 bases between. The CDR3 DNA sequence: TGTGCCAGCAGCCCCGACAGGATTAGTGAAAAACTGTTTTTT. Amino acid sequence: CASSPDRISEKLFF.

This clonotype was detected only a few times. The chain recombines TRBV2 with TRBJ2-6; the match to TRBD1 covers 8 bases. V was clipped by 5 bases and J by 0 bases; unmatched bases: 12. Germline loops: CDR1 SNHLY, CDR2 FYNNEI. The CDR3 extends over 19 amino acids. CDR3 residues: CASSLPRGPLYSGANVLTF. The CDR3 bases are TGTGCCAGCAGTTTGCCCAGGGGGCCATTATACTCTGGGGCCAACGTCCTGACTTTC.

This clonotype was counted only a few times. The rearrangement links TRBV5-6 to TRBJ1-5, with 7 nucleotides matching TRBD1. The CDR3 runs 18 residues. The trim removed 5 bases at V and 5 bases at J, leaving 19 bases unmatched. The germline V gene has CDR1 SGHDT and CDR2 YYEEEE. CDR3 nucleotides: TGTGCCAGCAGTTATGGGACAGATCCTCCCACTTTTCATCAGCCCCAGCATTTT. This codes for CASSYGTDPPTFHQPQHF.

The genes are TRBV15 and TRBJ2-3; 7 nucleotides align to TRBD1. Trimming cost V 2 bases and J 5 bases; bases outside gene matches: 13. Germline assignment: CDR1 LNHNV and CDR2 YYDKDF (reference sequence). The CDR3 totals 17 residues. CDR3 loop: CATSRYTGTANKDTQYF. In DNA form, the CDR3 reads TGTGCCACCAGCAGATATACCGGGACAGCTAACAAAGATACGCAGTATTTT.

This clonotype has at least ten counts. V usage is TRBV29-1 and J usage is TRBJ2-7; 7 bases agree with TRBD1. The germline V gene has CDR1 SQVTM and CDR2 ANQGSEA. With 4 bases clipped from V and 3 bases from J, the junction kept 3 bases outside the gene matches. This CDR3 region has 12 residues. This CDR3 reads CSVARDSYEQYF. The CDR3 DNA reads as TGCAGCGTTGCGAGGGACAGCTACGAGCAGTACTTC.

In its sample, this clonotype was seen many times. V usage is TRBV7-3 and J usage is TRBJ2-1; the D gene could be TRBD1 or TRBD2 (5 bases each). The CDR3 contains 16 residues. CDR1 is SGHTA, CDR2 FQGTGA, per germline. The V end lost 1 base, the J end lost 4 bases, and 14 bases lay between the germline ends. CDR3 DNA: TGTGCCAGCAGCTTAATGGGGGTGTATCCATACAATGAGCAGTTCTTC. It specifies CASSLMGVYPYNEQFF.